One sample yielded the 14 T cell receptor beta chains listed below, sequenced in a study of regulatory T cells in long-lasting Graves disease. Building the TCR beta libraries relied on iRepertoire HTBI primers, and CDR3 regions underwent Arm-PCR. TCRdb recomputed calls from the multiplex PCR reads with MiXCR, one row per CDR3 protein. The table has about 430,000 distinct CDR3 sequences, approximately 16% seen once; the top ten hold about 8%. This sample's time point: newly diagnosed GD, antithyroid drugs for less than 3 months. The authors made the TCR library using RNA they extracted from PBMCs. These records were also assigned to another study, of T cells in Graves' hyperthyroidism and ophthalmopathy.

The sample in question was peripheral blood mononuclear cells (PBMCs), obtained at new diagnosis, from a patient treated with antithyroid drugs. These receptors were collected from a woman aged 40-49 years with Graves disease.

This clonotype was recorded at least ten times. The CDR3 sequence: CASSPGGNYEQYF. In nucleotides, the CDR3 is TGTGCCAGCTCACCCGGCGGGAATTACGAGCAGTACTTC. V usage is TRBV18 and J usage is TRBJ2-7; D may be TRBD2 (6 bases). The CDR3 has 13 residues. Between the trimmed V and J ends, which lost 3 bases and 4 bases, there was a span of 10 bases. Germline V gene sequence: CDR1 KGHSH, CDR2 LQKENI.

The table lists this clonotype with many counts. The gene calls are TRBV12-3 or TRBV12-4 and TRBJ2-2; no firm D call. V dropped 6 bases and J dropped 2 bases, with 10 bases sitting between them. The CDR3 runs to 14 residues. CDR3 DNA sequence: TGTGCCAGCAGGGGTTTGGTTAACACCGGGGAGCTGTTTTTT. This translates into CASRGLVNTGELFF.

This clonotype was seen repeatedly, ten times or more. The rearrangement joins TRBV7-9 to TRBJ2-3; D not certain. The V and J ends lost 4 bases and 1 base respectively, with 12 bases between them. Looked up from germline, CDR1 is SEHNR and CDR2 is FQNEAQ (reference sequence). The CDR3 spans 15 residues. The CDR3 region has the DNA TGTGCCAGCAGCTCCCTGGGCACGGGCACAGATACGCAGTATTTT. As protein: CASSSLGTGTDTQYF. The full variable domain, rest sourced from reference TRBV7-9 and TRBJ2-3, is DTGVSQNPRHKITKRGQNVTFRCDPISEHNRLYWYRQTLGQGPEFLTYFQNEAQLEKSRLLSDRFSAERPKGSFSTLEIQRTEQGDSAMYLCASSSLGTGTDTQYFGPGTRLTVL.

This clonotype was detected ten times or more. The chain couples TRBV2 to TRBJ2-2; D not certain. CDR3 length: 14 residues. Germline V gene data show CDR1 as SNHLY and CDR2 as FYNNEI. Trimming shortened V by 4 bases and J by 0 bases, and 6 bases separated the two germline ends. CDR3 amino acids: CASSGPANTGELFF. The DNA of the CDR3 is TGTGCCAGCAGTGGGCCGGCGAACACCGGGGAGCTGTTTTTT. Full variable domain (rest looked up from reference TRBV2 and TRBJ2-2): EPEVTQTPSHQVTQMGQEVILRCVPISNHLYFYWYRQILGQKVEFLVSFYNNEISEKSEIFDDQFSVERPDGSNFTLKIRSTKLEDSAMYFCASSGPANTGELFFGEGSRLTVL.

Comments on this clonotype: A junction boundary mismatches the germline segment, possibly from a read error. This chain uses TRBV20-1 with TRBJ2-1; D unclear. The CDR3 is made up of 8 amino acids. In germline, CDR1 is DFQATT, CDR2 SNEGSKA (reference sequence). Written as DNA, the CDR3 is TGCAGTGCGGGCACAGCCTACTTC. This sequence encodes CSAGTAYF.

The chain employs TRBV20-1 and TRBJ2-3; D remains ambiguous. V was shortened by 1 base and J by 2 bases, with 7 bases between the two germline ends. The CDR3 loop spans 13 amino acids. CDR1 DFQATT and CDR2 SNEGSKA come from the germline V gene (reference sequence). CDR3 in amino acids: CSARGLDTDTQYF. CDR3 nucleotide sequence: TGCAGTGCTAGAGGACTTGACACAGATACGCAGTATTTT.

The table lists this clonotype with many counts. The chain has TRBV5-1 and TRBJ2-7, with D perhaps matching TRBD1 (5 bases). CDR1 and CDR2 from the germline V gene are SGHRS and YFSETQ. Trimming removed 1 base from V and 0 bases from J, with 11 bases in between. This CDR3 comprises 15 residues. In DNA form, the CDR3 reads TGCGCCAGCAGCTTGAAGCTGGACAACTCCTACGAGCAGTACTTC. Its translation: CASSLKLDNSYEQYF.

This clonotype has a count of ten or more. The genes are TRBV10-2 and TRBJ2-2, with a possible D match to TRBD1 (6 bases). Per germline, CDR1 WSHSY and CDR2 SAAADI. CDR3 length: 16 amino acids. V gave up 2 bases and J gave up 4 bases, with 14 bases separating them. DNA for the CDR3: TGCGCCAGCAGTGAGGGAAGGACAGTAGTCACCGGGGAGCTGTTTTTT. Translated, it gives CASSEGRTVVTGELFF.

This clonotype has a count of ten or more. The chain employs TRBV20-1 and TRBJ2-4; maybe TRBD2 (6 bases). The germline V gene encodes CDR1 DFQATT and CDR2 SNEGSKA (reference sequence). Trimming pared 5 bases from V and 6 bases from J, leaving 14 bases between. The CDR3 runs 13 residues. CDR3 bases: TGCAGTGCTCCCGGACCGGAGGGAAACATTCAGTACTTC. Translating gives CSAPGPEGNIQYF.

There are many counts of this clonotype. V gene TRBV11-3 combines with J gene TRBJ2-2, with unresolved D. The CDR3 runs to 12 residues. V shed 7 bases and J shed 7 bases, with 10 bases lying between them. Germline lookup yields CDR1 SGHNT and CDR2 YENEEA. CDR3 DNA: TGTGCCAGCAACGGCCTGAACGGGGAGCTGTTTTTT. It codes for CASNGLNGELFF.

This clonotype appeared many times. The chain has TRBV7-6 and TRBJ2-5; D tentatively fits TRBD1 or TRBD2 (5 bases each). Between the trimmed V and J ends, which lost 6 bases and 1 base, there was a span of 15 bases. Germline V gene sequence: CDR1 SGHVS, CDR2 FNYEAQ. The CDR3 runs 15 residues. The CDR3 DNA reads as TGTGCCAGCAGGGCCGGGACCCTGCCCCAAGAGACCCAGTACTTC. Amino acid sequence: CASRAGTLPQETQYF.

The chain couples TRBV6-2 or TRBV6-3 to TRBJ1-5; no clear D gene. The V gene's germline CDR1 is MNHEY and CDR2 SVGEGT. This CDR3 contains 13 residues. The germline V and J ends were trimmed by 8 bases and 3 bases, with 11 bases remaining between them. CDR3: CASGENPNQPQHF. CDR3 bases: TGTGCCAGCGGGGAAAACCCCAATCAGCCCCAGCATTTT.

The chain is built from TRBV7-6 and TRBJ1-1; D gene uncertain. The CDR3 totals 13 residues. With 1 base removed from V and 8 bases from J, the gap between germline ends came to 11 bases. Germline V gene data show CDR1 as SGHVS and CDR2 as FNYEAQ. CDR3 DNA sequence: TGTGCCAGCAGCTTAGGGGGTACACTGGAAGCTTTCTTT. Translation: CASSLGGTLEAFF.

The table lists this clonotype with many counts. This chain uses TRBV20-1 with TRBJ2-3; no clear D gene. The CDR3 totals 12 residues. V was shortened by 1 base and J by 2 bases, with 4 bases between the two germline ends. Germline V gene sequence: CDR1 DFQATT, CDR2 SNEGSKA (reference sequence). The CDR3, as DNA: TGCAGTGCTAGAGCGGACACAGATACGCAGTATTTT. This codes for CSARADTDTQYF.